A single sample is the source of the 28 T cell receptor beta chains below, sequenced in a study of shared clonotypes between healthy human individuals. Naive CD8 isolation took CD45RO-negative cells positively selected for CCR7 and excluded terminally differentiated effector memory CD45RA+ cells. The method was immunoSEQ multiplex PCR; TCRdb's version includes in-frame clones alone and lacks a portion of them. Of nearly 2 million clones listed, approximately 94% were seen once; the top ten hold 0.9% to 1.5%. Source material: naive CD8+ T cells sorted from blood. These receptors came from a man aged 18 to 29 in good health.

With regard to this clone: Other nucleotide sequences in the sample specify the same CDR3. The chain employs TRBV27 and TRBJ2-5; D possibly matches TRBD1 or TRBD2 (5 bases each). V was cut by 2 bases and J by 4 bases, with 14 bases left in between. Germline CDR1 MNHEY, CDR2 SMNVEV (reference sequence). CDR3 size: 15 residues. The CDR3 region is CASSLGTGGGETQYF. The CDR3 DNA follows: TGTGCCAGCAGTTTAGGGACGGGCGGTGGAGAGACCCAGTACTTC.

V and J are TRBV4-3 and TRBJ2-7, with 7 nucleotides matching TRBD2. CDR1 and CDR2 (germline): LGHNA, YSLEER. V lost 1 base and J lost 2; bases outside the gene matches: 5. CDR3 size: 15 residues. The CDR3 region has the DNA TGCGCCAGCAGCCAAGGTAGCGGGTTTACCTACGAGCAGTACTTC. It translates to CASSQGSGFTYEQYF.

The chain couples TRBV13 to TRBJ2-7, with 8 bases aligning to TRBD1. This CDR3 comprises 15 residues. The J segment lost 1 base and the V segment lost 4 bases, leaving 6 bases of the junction unmatched. Germline V lookup: CDR1 PRHDT, CDR2 FYEKMQ (reference sequence). CDR3 sequence: CASSSPGTGSYEQYF. The DNA of the CDR3 is TGTGCCAGCAGCTCACCAGGGACAGGTTCCTACGAGCAGTACTTC.

The chain carries TRBV7-2 and TRBJ1-4, with a tentative D call TRBD1 (5 bases). The CDR3 consists of 16 residues. Germline V CDR1 and CDR2: SGHTA, FQGNSA. The V gene lost 0 bases and the J gene lost 13 bases, with 21 bases spanning the gap. The CDR3 nucleotides are TGTGCCAGCAGCTTAGCCCCCGACGGACGAGGGGAGGCACTGTTTTTT. Protein product: CASSLAPDGRGEALFF.

The rearrangement joins TRBV10-1 to TRBJ2-5, with unresolved D. In germline, CDR1 is WNHNN, CDR2 SYGVQD (reference sequence). Trimming shortened V by 3 bases and J by 7 bases, and 12 bases separated the two germline ends. The CDR3 covers 13 residues. The CDR3 spells CASSDQPLGTQYF. CDR3 bases: TGCGCCAGCAGTGATCAGCCCCTAGGGACCCAGTACTTC.

This CDR3 is CASSTPTPWTSGIADTQYF. The CDR3 DNA is TGTGCCAGCAGCACGCCGACCCCGTGGACTAGCGGGATAGCAGATACGCAGTATTTT. The gene calls are TRBV7-2 and TRBJ2-3; TRBD2 agrees at 12 bases. The CDR3 is 19 amino acids. The junction had 16 bases not matched to a gene; V was cut back by 5 bases and J by 4 bases. The V gene's germline CDR1 is SGHTA and CDR2 FQGNSA. Complete variable domain (other parts from reference TRBV7-2 and TRBJ2-3): GAGVSQSPSNKVTEKGKDVELRCDPISGHTALYWYRQSLGQGLEFLIYFQGNSAPDKSGLPSDRFSAERTGGSVSTLTIQRTQQEDSAVYLCASSTPTPWTSGIADTQYFGPGTRLTVL.

This chain uses TRBV10-2 with TRBJ1-1; D is perhaps TRBD1 (5 bases). The CDR3 covers 14 residues. CDR1 is WSHSY, CDR2 SAAADI, per germline. Between the trimmed V and J ends, which lost 4 bases and 2 bases, there was a span of 11 bases. The CDR3: CASSGWGPNTEAFF. In DNA, the CDR3 is TGCGCCAGCAGTGGATGGGGCCCCAACACTGAAGCTTTCTTT.

This chain uses TRBV28 with TRBJ1-5, with 7 bases aligning to TRBD1. V dropped 6 bases and J dropped 3; count of bases not matched to a gene: 8. The germline V gene encodes CDR1 MDHEN and CDR2 SYDVKM. The CDR3 loop spans 15 amino acids. CDR3 in DNA: TGTGCCAGCAGCCCTGGGACAGTCAACAATCAGCCCCAGCATTTT. It specifies CASSPGTVNNQPQHF. Full variable domain (outside the CDR3, taken from reference TRBV28 and TRBJ1-5): DVKVTQSSRYLVKRTGEKVFLECVQDMDHENMFWYRQDPGLGLRLIYFSYDVKMKEKGDIPEGYSVSREKKERFSLILESASTNQTSMYLCASSPGTVNNQPQHFGDGTRLSIL.

This clone has a single count. The chain carries TRBV19 and TRBJ1-1; D is undetermined. V shed 6 bases and J shed 1 base, with 12 bases lying between them. The CDR3 runs 14 residues. The germline CDR1 and CDR2 sequences are LNHDA and SQIVND (reference sequence). CDR3 sequence (DNA): TGTGCCAGTAGCCAGTGGGCGGCGAACACTGAAGCTTTCTTT. Translation gives CASSQWAANTEAFF.

The chain uses TRBV28 and TRBJ2-7; TRBD1 is a possible D gene (6 bases). CDR3 length equals 16 residues. V shed 4 bases and J shed 0 bases, with 16 bases lying between them. Germline CDR1 reads MDHEN; CDR2 reads SYDVKM. CDR3 coding DNA: TGTGCCAGCAGTTCACGCCTCAGGGGATTCTCCTACGAGCAGTACTTC. It encodes CASSSRLRGFSYEQYF.

The V and J genes are TRBV10-1 and TRBJ2-5; TRBD2 is a possible D gene (6 bases). The germline V and J ends were trimmed by 3 bases and 1 base, with 18 bases remaining between them. This CDR3 is 17 amino acids long. CDR1 is WNHNN, CDR2 SYGVQD, per germline (reference sequence). CDR3 residues: CASSEVGLGDLQETQYF. CDR3 coding DNA: TGCGCCAGCAGTGAAGTGGGACTGGGAGATCTCCAAGAGACCCAGTACTTC.

A note on this clone: This sample includes further DNA sequences coding for the same CDR3. The CDR3 DNA reads TGTGCCAGCAGCTTGGAGGGGTACGAGCAGTACTTC. As protein: CASSLEGYEQYF. This sequence joins TRBV5-6 and TRBJ2-7, with D tentatively TRBD1 (5 bases). The CDR3 runs 12 residues. Germline CDR1 is SGHDT and CDR2 is YYEEEE. Between the trimmed V and J ends, which lost 0 bases and 4 bases, there was a span of 5 bases.

The V and J genes are TRBV5-1 and TRBJ1-1; 8 bases match TRBD1. The J segment lost 1 base and the V segment lost 5 bases, leaving 7 bases of the junction unmatched. This CDR3 has 15 amino acids. Germline-derived CDR1 and CDR2 are SGHRS and YFSETQ. The chain's CDR3 is CASRLDRGKNTEAFF. For the CDR3, the DNA is TGCGCCAGCAGATTAGACAGGGGCAAGAACACTGAAGCTTTCTTT.

The J gene is TRBJ2-7, the V gene TRBV11-2, with D perhaps TRBD1 (6 bases). CDR3 length: 13 residues. Per the germline V gene, CDR1 is SGHAT and CDR2 is FQNNGV. Trimming pared 8 bases from V and 2 bases from J, leaving 13 bases between. In nucleotides, the CDR3 is TGTGCCAGCGGCTACGGGACAACCTACGAGCAGTACTTC. It translates to CASGYGTTYEQYF.

The chain carries TRBV5-1 and TRBJ1-1, with 10 bases identical to TRBD1. Germline-derived CDR1 and CDR2 are SGHRS and YFSETQ. V lost 4 bases and J lost 7; bases outside the gene matches: 7. There are 14 residues in the CDR3. The DNA of the CDR3 is TGCGCCAGCAGCCTAGGACAGGGGGACAATGAAGCTTTCTTT. Protein product: CASSLGQGDNEAFF.

This sequence joins TRBV9 and TRBJ2-2, with no clear D. The germline V and J ends were trimmed by 0 bases and 3 bases, with 12 bases remaining between them. The CDR3 extends over 16 amino acids. Germline loops: CDR1 SGDLS, CDR2 YYNGEE. Written as DNA, the CDR3 is TGTGCCAGCAGCGTAGCGGTAGAGGTTTACACCGGGGAGCTGTTTTTT. This sequence encodes CASSVAVEVYTGELFF.

A note on this clone: The sample carries other DNA sequences with the same CDR3. This rearrangement joins TRBV28 to TRBJ2-7, with TRBD1 matching 9 bases. Per germline, CDR1 MDHEN and CDR2 SYDVKM. The CDR3 consists of 14 residues. J gave up 2 bases and V 6 bases, and 5 bases lay outside the gene matches. The CDR3 loop is CASSLGQGTYEQYF. The CDR3 nucleotides read TGTGCCAGCAGCCTGGGACAGGGAACCTACGAGCAGTACTTC.

As to this clone: Different DNA sequences within this sample yield the same CDR3. The genes are TRBV30 and TRBJ2-3; 10 nucleotides match TRBD2. Per germline, CDR1 GTSNPN and CDR2 SVGIG (reference sequence). V lost 3 bases, J lost 1 base, and 4 bases stayed unmatched. The CDR3 runs to 15 residues. CDR3 protein: CAWSPGTSGTDTQYF. The CDR3 bases are TGTGCCTGGAGCCCCGGGACTAGCGGCACAGATACGCAGTATTTT.

The chain has TRBV19 and TRBJ2-1; possibly TRBD1 or TRBD2 for D (6 bases each). The CDR3 loop spans 13 amino acids. Germline values: CDR1 LNHDA, CDR2 SQIVND (reference sequence). Trimming removed 9 bases at V and 8 bases at J, with 17 bases between. For the CDR3, the DNA is TGTGCCAGCCGGTTGGGGGGCGGCGATGAGCAGTTCTTC. This codes for CASRLGGGDEQFF.

The J gene is TRBJ2-3, the V gene TRBV6-5; 8 bases line up with TRBD1. V lost 1 base to trimming and J lost 0 bases; unmatched junction nucleotides: 3. Germline V gene data show CDR1 as MNHEY and CDR2 as SVGAGI. The CDR3 runs to 16 residues. This chain's CDR3 is CASSYFRGPSTDTQYF. CDR3 coding DNA: TGTGCCAGCAGTTACTTCAGGGGGCCTAGCACAGATACGCAGTATTTT.

Turning to this clone: Other DNA sequences in this sample translate to the same CDR3. The genes are TRBV19 and TRBJ2-7; 8 bases agree with TRBD2. Trimming took 0 bases from V and 0 from J; bases not matched to a gene: 4. The CDR3 runs 16 residues. Germline CDR1 and CDR2: LNHDA and SQIVND (reference sequence). CDR3: CASSIDREGSSYEQYF. The CDR3 coding sequence is TGTGCCAGTAGTATAGATCGGGAGGGGAGCTCCTACGAGCAGTACTTC. The full variable domain, its missing parts supplied by reference TRBV19 and TRBJ2-7, is DGGITQSPKYLFRKEGQNVTLSCEQNLNHDAMYWYRQDPGQGLRLIYYSQIVNDFQKGDIAEGYSVSREKKESFPLTVTSAQKNPTAFYLCASSIDREGSSYEQYFGPGTRLTVT.

The chain has TRBV30 and TRBJ2-5; 11 nucleotides match TRBD2. Per germline, CDR1 GTSNPN and CDR2 SVGIG (reference sequence). This CDR3 contains 13 residues. Unmatched junction bases numbered 4, after V lost 5 bases and J lost 5 bases. The CDR3, as DNA: TGTGCCTGGGTTAGCGGGGGGGCCGAGACCCAGTACTTC. This translates into CAWVSGGAETQYF.

Comments on this clone: Other DNA sequences in the sample encode the same CDR3. V and J are TRBV13 and TRBJ2-5; D assignment may be TRBD1 or TRBD2 (5 bases each). The CDR3 is 14 residues long. V lost 2 bases and J 5 bases, leaving 12 bases between the germline ends. CDR1 is PRHDT and CDR2 is FYEKMQ in the germline V gene (reference sequence). The CDR3 here is CASSLQGALETQYF. The CDR3 region has the DNA TGTGCCAGCAGCTTACAGGGAGCTCTTGAGACCCAGTACTTC.

Written as DNA, the CDR3 is TGTGCCACCAGCAGAGATAGGGGGGGCTACACTGAAGCTTTCTTT. This translates into CATSRDRGGYTEAFF. The genes are TRBV15 and TRBJ1-1; a possible D gene is TRBD1 (6 bases). Germline V lookup: CDR1 LNHNV, CDR2 YYDKDF (reference sequence). The CDR3 is 15 residues long. Trimming cost V 0 bases and J 3 bases, with 11 bases left between them.

The chain combines TRBV29-1 with TRBJ2-7; D not resolved. Germline V gives CDR1 SQVTM, CDR2 ANQGSEA. This CDR3 contains 12 residues. The ends were cut back, 6 bases at V and 4 bases at J, with 13 bases in the middle. Here the CDR3 reads CSVGNPGYEQYF. The CDR3, as DNA: TGCAGCGTAGGAAACCCCGGGTACGAGCAGTACTTC.

The CDR3 nucleotides are TGTGCCAGCCAACCGGGGGGTCTGGGTCAGCCCCAGCATTTT. This codes for CASQPGGLGQPQHF. The chain joins TRBV6-5 to TRBJ1-5; perhaps TRBD1 as D (5 bases). V dropped 8 bases and J dropped 6 bases, with 17 bases sitting between them. From germline, CDR1 is MNHEY and CDR2 SVGAGI. The CDR3 runs to 14 residues.

This clone has only one observation. The chain has TRBV15 and TRBJ2-5, with D tentatively TRBD2 (5 bases). CDR3 length: 13 amino acids. Trimming pared 0 bases from V and 11 bases from J, leaving 13 bases between. Germline CDR1 and CDR2: LNHNV and YYDKDF (reference sequence). The CDR3 coding sequence is TGTGCCACCAGCAGAGATTTGGCCCCGGGACAGTACTTC. Amino acid sequence: CATSRDLAPGQYF.

V and J are TRBV30 and TRBJ1-2; D uncertain. V gave up 7 bases and J gave up 8 bases, with 17 bases separating them. Germline V gives CDR1 GTSNPN, CDR2 SVGIG (reference sequence). CDR3 length: 12 amino acids. The CDR3 region is CAFYGYREGYTF. The CDR3 DNA follows: TGTGCCTTTTATGGCTACAGAGAAGGCTACACCTTC. Supplemented by reference TRBV30 and TRBJ1-2, the full variable domain reads SQTIHQWPATLVQPVGSPLSLECTVEGTSNPNLYWYRQAAGRGLQLLFYSVGIGQISSEVPQNLSASRPQDRQFILSSKKLLLSDSGFYLCAFYGYREGYTFGSGTRLTVV.